This TCR beta chain was captured by sequencing in a study of shared clonotypes between healthy human individuals. Study information: A donor's plate count was three for CD4 naive and three for CD4 memory; CD8 naive had two and CD8 memory one.

Germline V CDR1 and CDR2: MNHEY, SVGAGI. The CDR3 extends over 13 amino acids. Unmatched junction bases numbered 3, after V lost 4 bases and J lost 4 bases. Study-wide findings and caveats: Non-shared clonotypes had lower generation probabilities than clonotypes shared by all four sorted-subset donors. The authors sampled blood alone, and tissue repertoires likely differ.

Generated by immunoSEQ multiplex PCR, the TCRdb table keeps only in-frame clones and is missing some. The sample has about 2 million clones; roughly 95% are singletons. For this clone: Its antigen is not identified.

Investigators divided CD4+ cells into CD45RA+ naive and CD45RA-negative memory subsets. Sequenced sample: naive CD4+ T cells sorted from blood. Subset denoted: CD45RA+ positively selected. The chain recombines TRBV6-5 with TRBJ1-1, with 7 bases aligning to TRBD1. The receptor's source is a man between 18 and 29 years old in good health. DNA for the CDR3: TGTGCCAGCAGTTTTGACAGGGCCACTGAAGCTTTCTTT. Its translation is CASSFDRATEAFF.